This T cell receptor (beta chain) was obtained from a study of CD8 T cells in ankylosing spondylitis (TCRdb year 2017). Broadly, across the study: The study set out to find disease-linked TCR variants by profiling T cell receptor beta repertoires in ankylosing spondylitis patients and healthy donors. The full study cohort was made up of about 24 ankylosing spondylitis patients and 108 healthy donors. Samples of peripheral blood were taken, and for ankylosing spondylitis patients, synovial fluid was collected as well.

This clonotype was picked up many times. No cognate antigen has been identified for it. No much larger clone exists at a distance of one base, and base qualities are not known. The run used an Illumina HiSeq 2500. TCR beta libraries were prepared by quantitative 5'-RACE with molecular barcodes. The original pipeline was this. A new computational method, built on a probabilistic model of VDJ rearrangement, was used to identify disease-linked TCR variants. Clones were called with MiXCR by TCRdb after fastp trimmed the public reads at Q25, and only in-frame beta chains were retained. Identical CDR3 proteins give one entry, which carries the most common genes and DNA. The V and J calls and clone size are TCRdb's, not the authors'. The sample profile shows more than 150,000 distinct CDR3 sequences; 15% to 20% of them were found once. Roughly 4.5% of the sample belongs to the ten largest clones. The investigation overall reported the following: Some of the motif variants had been reported before in the synovial fluid and blood of reactive arthritis patients, a finding that suggests common disease-initiation mechanisms. Significant enrichment of the disease-linked clones was reported in matched synovial fluid samples from ankylosing spondylitis patients. A TCR beta motif of 7 or 8 highly homologous amino acid variants appeared characteristic of blood from ankylosing spondylitis patients. A CD8+ phenotype was shown by the disease-linked clones, which were found at relatively low frequencies in peripheral blood.

From the cysteine through the phenylalanine, the CDR3 covers 15 amino acids. Only the CDR3 DNA is retained, 45 bases long and in frame from the first base. V has 4 bases trimmed and J has 2 bases trimmed; junction bases matching no gene number 3. Looking up the germline V gene yields CDR1 MGHDK and CDR2 SYGVNS. Sequenced sample: blood, either unsorted or a sorted T cell fraction (not recorded which). The receptor chain draws on TRBV25-1 and TRBJ2-3; TRBD2 agrees with 10 junctional bases. The receptor was isolated from a male donor under 30 with ankylosing spondylitis or in good health (not recorded which). Donor details come from another sample of the same person, matched by shared clones. The CDR3 protein sequence reads: CASSALAGVTDTQYF. The nucleotides read TGTGCCAGCAGTGCCCTAGCGGGAGTCACAGATACGCAGTATTTT.